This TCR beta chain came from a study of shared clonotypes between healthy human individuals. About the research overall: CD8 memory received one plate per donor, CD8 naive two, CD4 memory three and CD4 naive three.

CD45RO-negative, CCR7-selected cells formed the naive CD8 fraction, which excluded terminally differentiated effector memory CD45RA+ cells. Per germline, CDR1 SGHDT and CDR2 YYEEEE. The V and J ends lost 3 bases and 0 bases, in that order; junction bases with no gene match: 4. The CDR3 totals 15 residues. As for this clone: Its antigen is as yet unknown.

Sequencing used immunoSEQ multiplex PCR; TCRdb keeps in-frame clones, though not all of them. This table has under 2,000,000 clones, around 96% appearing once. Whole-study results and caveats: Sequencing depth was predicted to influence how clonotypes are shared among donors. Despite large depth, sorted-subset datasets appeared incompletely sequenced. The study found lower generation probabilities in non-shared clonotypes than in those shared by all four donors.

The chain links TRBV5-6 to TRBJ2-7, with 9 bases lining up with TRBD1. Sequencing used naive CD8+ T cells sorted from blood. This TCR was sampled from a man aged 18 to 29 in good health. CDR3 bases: TGTGCCAGCAGCTGGGGGACAGGGAGCTCCTACGAGCAGTACTTC. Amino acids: CASSWGTGSSYEQYF.